The 20 T cell receptor beta chains presented below share a single source sample, sequenced in a study of cytomegalovirus exposure and HLA in healthy donors (dated by TCRdb to about 2017). Receptors were amplified or captured by the immunoSEQ multiplex PCR assay. For the multiplex PCR, a mixture combining 60 forward primers for TCR Vbeta segments and 13 reverse primers for TCR Jbeta segments was used. TCRdb stores this immuneACCESS table with in-frame sequences only. Part of the clones is absent; in the studies checked, under half of the shortfall reflects unresolved V genes, and no reason is known for the rest. The sample table holds approximately 150,000 clones, of which roughly 80% were seen once. The top ten clonotypes cover 3.1% of the sample. What was sequenced was PBMCs. All receptors derive from a male donor in good health and CMV-seronegative.

The chain recombines TRBV28 with TRBJ2-2; TRBD2 might be the D (6 bases). Germline V CDR1 and CDR2: MDHEN, SYDVKM. Trimming stripped 6 bases from V and 0 bases from J, with 14 bases between. The CDR3 is 16 amino acids. The CDR3: CASSPLGEANTGELFF. CDR3 nucleotides: TGTGCCAGCAGCCCCCTGGGGGAGGCGAACACCGGGGAGCTGTTTTTT.

The gene calls are TRBV7-9 and TRBJ2-2, with D unresolved. Germline V CDR1 and CDR2: SEHNR, FQNEAQ (reference sequence). This CDR3 contains 13 residues. V was clipped by 5 bases and J by 4 bases, with 8 bases between them. CDR3 DNA: TGTGCCAGCAGCCCCTTACTCACCGGGGAGCTGTTTTTT. It specifies CASSPLLTGELFF.

The chain links TRBV28 to TRBJ1-2; the D gene is possibly TRBD1 (6 bases). V was pared by 6 bases and J by 4 bases, with 15 bases between. Germline values: CDR1 MDHEN, CDR2 SYDVKM. The CDR3 has 14 amino acids. In nucleotides, the CDR3 is TGTGCCAGCAGGTTCAACAGGGCTATCTATGGCTACACCTTC. It codes for CASRFNRAIYGYTF.

The V call is TRBV10-3, the J call TRBJ2-1, with 10 bases lining up with TRBD2. The V segment lost 0 bases and the J segment 7 bases; nucleotides outside the gene matches: 6. The CDR3 length is 16 residues. Germline CDR1 ENHRY, CDR2 SYGVKD. The CDR3, as DNA: TGTGCCATCAGTGAGTCGCGACTAGCGGGCGGGAATGAGCAGTTCTTC. It encodes CAISESRLAGGNEQFF.

This sequence joins TRBV5-1 and TRBJ1-2; 9 bases agree with TRBD1. Germline CDR1 reads SGHRS; CDR2 reads YFSETQ. J lost 9 bases, V lost 4 bases, and 10 bases had no gene match. CDR3 length: 14 amino acids. CDR3 sequence (DNA): TGCGCCAGCAGCCCAGGACAGGGGAATATTCGCTACACCTTC. As protein: CASSPGQGNIRYTF.

There are a few counts of this clone. J is TRBJ1-4 and V is TRBV15; 8 nucleotides agree with TRBD1. The CDR3 length is 16 residues. Unmatched junction bases numbered 11, after V lost 8 bases and J lost 3 bases. Germline CDR1 reads LNHNV; CDR2 reads YYDKDF (reference sequence). The CDR3 is CATGQGGGSANEKLFF. CDR3 bases: TGTGCCACCGGACAGGGTGGAGGTTCGGCTAATGAAAAACTGTTTTTT.

CDR3 sequence (DNA): TGTGCCAGCAGTTCCGGGACTCGGGGCGGCGAGCAGTACTTC. Its translation is CASSSGTRGGEQYF. This chain uses TRBV2 with TRBJ2-7, with D possibly matching TRBD2 (6 bases). Germline CDR1 SNHLY, CDR2 FYNNEI. Deletions cut 5 bases from V and 6 bases from J, with 17 bases between. This CDR3 is built from 14 residues.

The chain has TRBV6-6 and TRBJ2-1; TRBD2 matches at 9 bases. Trimming at V came to 6 bases and at J to 5 bases, leaving 5 bases not matched to a gene. Germline V gene sequence: CDR1 MNHNY, CDR2 SVGAGI (reference sequence). This CDR3 is 14 amino acids long. CDR3 in DNA: TGTGCCAGCAGCGGGACTAGCAGGAACAATGAGCAGTTCTTC. Translating it yields CASSGTSRNNEQFF.

V gene TRBV2 combines with J gene TRBJ2-3, with 8 nucleotides matching TRBD1. Germline V lookup: CDR1 SNHLY, CDR2 FYNNEI. V was clipped by 4 bases and J by 5 bases; unmatched bases: 5. The CDR3 loop spans 14 amino acids. The CDR3 spells CASSALTGEDTQYF. The CDR3 region has the DNA TGTGCCAGCAGTGCCTTGACAGGGGAAGATACGCAGTATTTT.

A few counts support this clone. The chain uses TRBV2 and TRBJ2-3, with D perhaps matching TRBD2 (5 bases). CDR1 is SNHLY and CDR2 is FYNNEI in the germline V gene. The V end lost 2 bases, the J end lost 0 bases, and 9 bases lay between the germline ends. The CDR3 runs 15 residues. In DNA, the CDR3 is TGTGCCAGCAGTGAACCCGGGGTTAGCACAGATACGCAGTATTTT. This translates into CASSEPGVSTDTQYF.

In regard to this clone: The junction differs from germline at one of its ends, possibly a read error. The chain employs TRBV7-9 and TRBJ2-2; D call uncertain. The CDR3 totals 12 residues. The germline gives CDR1 SEHNR, CDR2 FQNEAQ (reference sequence). The DNA for the CDR3 is TGTTCCAGCAGCTCCCGGTACGGGGAGCTGTTTTTT. Translation: CSSSSRYGELFF.

The J gene is TRBJ1-1, the V gene TRBV29-1, with D perhaps TRBD1 (6 bases). CDR3 size: 14 residues. CDR1 SQVTM and CDR2 ANQGSEA come from the germline V gene. Trimming took 4 bases from V and 0 from J, leaving 12 bases between them. The CDR3 loop is CSVGAGGMNTEAFF. In DNA form, the CDR3 reads TGCAGCGTTGGGGCGGGGGGCATGAACACTGAAGCTTTCTTT.

The V gene is TRBV11-2, the J gene TRBJ1-1, with D maybe TRBD1 (5 bases). Trimming removed 2 bases at V and 0 bases at J, with 10 bases between. Germline V lookup: CDR1 SGHAT, CDR2 FQNNGV. This CDR3 has 15 residues. The CDR3 nucleotides read TGTGCCAGCAGCTTATCGCCAGGGATGAACACTGAAGCTTTCTTT. Its translation: CASSLSPGMNTEAFF.

The chain is built from TRBV4-1 and TRBJ1-1; tentatively, D is TRBD1 (5 bases). CDR1 and CDR2 (germline): MGHRA, YSYEKL. This CDR3 contains 14 residues. Trimming removed 4 bases from V and 0 bases from J, with 9 bases in between. The CDR3 DNA is TGCGCCAGCAGCCCCTTAGGGGTGAACACTGAAGCTTTCTTT. This encodes CASSPLGVNTEAFF.

J is TRBJ2-1 and V is TRBV18, with 7 bases fitting TRBD1. The CDR3 is 14 amino acids. J gave up 7 bases and V 3 bases, and 6 bases lay outside the gene matches. Germline loops: CDR1 KGHSH, CDR2 LQKENI. CDR3 DNA: TGTGCCAGCTCACCGCGACAGGGTTGGAATGAGCAGTTCTTC. It is translated as CASSPRQGWNEQFF.

V usage is TRBV5-1 and J usage is TRBJ2-1, with TRBD2 matching 8 bases. V trimming: 3 bases; J trimming: 1 base; junction bases outside the gene matches: 3. Germline V gene lookup returns CDR1 SGHRS and CDR2 YFSETQ. The CDR3 runs to 15 residues. CDR3: CASSSGLGSYNEQFF. The CDR3 DNA follows: TGCGCCAGCAGCTCGGGACTAGGATCCTACAATGAGCAGTTCTTC.

This sequence joins TRBV18 and TRBJ2-3; the D gene is possibly TRBD2 (6 bases). The CDR3 consists of 13 residues. With 5 bases removed from V and 3 bases from J, the gap between germline ends came to 9 bases. Germline assignment: CDR1 KGHSH and CDR2 LQKENI. The CDR3 sequence: CASSEGTTDTQYF. CDR3 bases: TGTGCCAGCTCAGAAGGGACTACAGATACGCAGTATTTT.

The rearrangement uses TRBV27 and TRBJ1-1; D remains unclear. V lost 3 bases, J lost 4 bases, and 18 bases lay in between. There are 16 residues in the CDR3. Germline-derived CDR1 and CDR2 are MNHEY and SMNVEV (reference sequence). CDR3: CASSLSLAGVGTEAFF. CDR3 DNA: TGTGCCAGCAGTTTGTCCCTAGCCGGGGTTGGCACTGAAGCTTTCTTT.

The chain has TRBV6-5 and TRBJ1-1, with a tentative D call TRBD1 (6 bases). V was pared by 6 bases and J by 3 bases, with 14 bases between. Germline CDR1 MNHEY, CDR2 SVGAGI. The CDR3 extends over 14 amino acids. This CDR3 is CASRRGNRDTEAFF. Here the CDR3 DNA reads TGTGCCAGCAGGCGGGGGAACAGGGACACTGAAGCTTTCTTT.

The J gene is TRBJ2-3, the V gene TRBV7-2, with no clear D. V was shortened by 1 base and J by 2 bases, with 4 bases between the two germline ends. The CDR3 has 13 amino acids. Germline-derived CDR1 and CDR2 are SGHTA and FQGNSA. The CDR3 region has the DNA TGTGCCAGCAGCTTAGACTTCACAGATACGCAGTATTTT. This sequence encodes CASSLDFTDTQYF.